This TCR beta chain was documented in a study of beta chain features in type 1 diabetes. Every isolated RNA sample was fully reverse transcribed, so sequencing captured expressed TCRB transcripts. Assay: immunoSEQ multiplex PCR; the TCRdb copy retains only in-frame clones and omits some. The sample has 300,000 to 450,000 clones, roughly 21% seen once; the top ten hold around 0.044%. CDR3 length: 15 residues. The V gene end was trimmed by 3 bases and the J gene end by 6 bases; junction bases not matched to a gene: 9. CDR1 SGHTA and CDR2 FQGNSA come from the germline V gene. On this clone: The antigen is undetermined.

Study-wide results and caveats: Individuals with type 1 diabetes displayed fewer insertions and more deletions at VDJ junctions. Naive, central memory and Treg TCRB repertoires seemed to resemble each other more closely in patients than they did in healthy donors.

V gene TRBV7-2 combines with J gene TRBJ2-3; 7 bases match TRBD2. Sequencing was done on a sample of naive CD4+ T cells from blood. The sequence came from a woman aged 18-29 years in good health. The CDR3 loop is CASSLGGRRVDTQYF. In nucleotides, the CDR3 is TGTGCCAGCAGCTTGGGCGGGAGACGAGTCGATACGCAGTATTTT.